The 7 T cell receptor beta chains below all came from one sample that was sequenced in a study of identical twins. Each CDR3 protein gets one entry after TCRdb re-called the 5' RACE reads with MiXCR. Among a few hundred thousand distinct CDR3 sequences listed, about 8.3% were seen once. This same sample was also part of a study on yellow fever vaccine responses in identical twins.

Sequencing used memory (CD45RO+) T cells sorted from blood. The receptors come from a young woman in good health.

This clonotype was observed a few times. The J gene is TRBJ2-4, the V gene TRBV20-1; D remains unclear. Trimming shortened V by 3 bases and J by 4 bases, and 16 bases separated the two germline ends. There are 15 residues in the CDR3. The germline V gene encodes CDR1 DFQATT and CDR2 SNEGSKA (reference sequence). In nucleotides, the CDR3 is TGCAGTGCTAGTGCCACCAAGGGTGATAAAAACATTCAGTACTTC. Translating it yields CSASATKGDKNIQYF.

The chain is built from TRBV20-1 and TRBJ2-3; D unresolved. V was trimmed by 0 bases and J by 2 bases, leaving 15 bases between them. This CDR3 has 16 amino acids. Germline assignment: CDR1 DFQATT and CDR2 SNEGSKA (reference sequence). CDR3 sequence (DNA): TGCAGTGCTAGAGACCGCCTAGGCTTTCCCACAGATACGCAGTATTTT. Its translation: CSARDRLGFPTDTQYF.

In the case of this clonotype: A clone one base away is much larger, so this may be a read error. The conserved phenylalanine or tryptophan normally closing the CDR3 is absent here, so this likely arose from a read error. The chain employs TRBV5-1 and TRBJ1-1; D perhaps matches TRBD1 (5 bases). The CDR3 length is 13 residues. The V and J ends lost 6 bases and 1 base respectively, with 10 bases between them. Germline CDR1 SGHRS, CDR2 YFSETQ. CDR3 region: CASMKGQNTEAFL. The CDR3 DNA is TGCGCCAGCATGAAAGGACAGAACACTGAAGCTTTCCTT.

This clonotype has ten or more counts. The V gene is TRBV5-1, the J gene TRBJ2-3, with 7 bases lining up with TRBD2. This CDR3 is built from 17 residues. The ends lost 2 bases at V and 1 base at J; junction bases unmatched: 10. Germline CDR1 is SGHRS and CDR2 is YFSETQ. DNA for the CDR3: TGCGCCAGCAGCTTAGAATCAGCGGGAAGGGGCACAGATACGCAGTATTTT. Amino acid sequence: CASSLESAGRGTDTQYF.

This clonotype appeared a few times. The chain employs TRBV11-2 and TRBJ2-1; a possible D gene is TRBD1 (6 bases). V was cut by 5 bases and J by 7 bases, with 27 bases left in between. CDR1 and CDR2 (germline): SGHAT, FQNNGV. The CDR3 is 18 amino acids. The DNA of the CDR3 is TGTGCCAGCAGCCGTACAGGGTCGGCTAGCAACTGGTATAATGAGCAGTTCTTC. Encoded protein: CASSRTGSASNWYNEQFF.

This clonotype appeared a few times. Germline is not matched at one junction end, which may reflect a read error. V and J are TRBV20-1 and TRBJ2-5, with D unresolved. This CDR3 has 11 amino acids. Germline-derived CDR1 and CDR2 are DFQATT and SNEGSKA (reference sequence). The DNA for the CDR3 is TGCAGTGCTAGAGAAGGGCGGACCAAGTACTTC. Amino acids: CSAREGRTKYF.

Remarks on this clonotype: This could be a read error, since a much larger clone is one nucleotide away. The V and J genes are TRBV6-1 and TRBJ2-5; 7 nucleotides line up with TRBD2. The V gene's germline CDR1 is MNHNS and CDR2 SASEGT. The junction had 4 bases not matched to a gene; V was cut back by 2 bases and J by 1 base. The CDR3 covers 15 residues. The CDR3 loop is CASSELTGGQETQYF. The CDR3, as DNA: TGTGCCAGCAGTGAACTAACGGGGGGCCAAGAGACCCAGTACTTC.